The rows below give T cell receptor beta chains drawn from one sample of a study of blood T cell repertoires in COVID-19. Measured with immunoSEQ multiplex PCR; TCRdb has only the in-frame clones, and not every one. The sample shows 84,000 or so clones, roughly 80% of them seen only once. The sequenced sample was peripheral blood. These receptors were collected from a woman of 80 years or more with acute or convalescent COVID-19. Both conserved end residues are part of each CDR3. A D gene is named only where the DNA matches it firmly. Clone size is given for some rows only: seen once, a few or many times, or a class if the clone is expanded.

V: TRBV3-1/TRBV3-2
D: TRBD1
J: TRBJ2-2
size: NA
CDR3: CASSQGERGRAGELFF
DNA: TGTGCCAGCAGCCAGGGCGAGAGGGGGCGGGCCGGGGAGCTGTTTTTT

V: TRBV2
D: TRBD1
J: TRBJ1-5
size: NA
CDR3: CASWDRRDQPQHF
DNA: TGTGCCAGTTGGGACAGGCGTGATCAGCCCCAGCATTTT

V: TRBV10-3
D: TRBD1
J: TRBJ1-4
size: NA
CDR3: CAISKTGAQNEKLFF
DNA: TGTGCCATCAGCAAGACAGGGGCCCAGAATGAAAAACTGTTTTTT

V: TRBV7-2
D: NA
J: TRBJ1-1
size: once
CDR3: CASSLTAVVEAFF
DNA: TGTGCCAGCAGCTTAACAGCGGTGGTTGAAGCTTTCTTT

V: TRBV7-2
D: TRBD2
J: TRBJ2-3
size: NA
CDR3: CASSLAASGGVSTDTQYF
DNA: TGTGCCAGCAGCTTAGCGGCTAGCGGGGGTGTCTCGACAGATACGCAGTATTTT

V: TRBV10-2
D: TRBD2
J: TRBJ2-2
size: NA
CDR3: CASSPPGGGTGELFF
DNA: TGCGCCAGCAGTCCCCCGGGAGGGGGAACCGGGGAGCTGTTTTTT

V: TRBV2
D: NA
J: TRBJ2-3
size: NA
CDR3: CATKLTSTDTQYF
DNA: TGTGCCACCAAGCTCACTAGCACAGATACGCAGTATTTT

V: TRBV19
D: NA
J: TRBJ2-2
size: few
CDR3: CASRGKATGPNTGELFF
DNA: TGTGCCAGTAGGGGGAAGGCTACAGGGCCGAACACCGGGGAGCTGTTTTTT

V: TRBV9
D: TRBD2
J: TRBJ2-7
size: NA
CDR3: CASSVSGGLSSGVGSYEQYF
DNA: TGTGCCAGCAGCGTTAGCGGCGGGTTGTCTAGCGGTGTCGGGAGCTACGAGCAGTACTTC

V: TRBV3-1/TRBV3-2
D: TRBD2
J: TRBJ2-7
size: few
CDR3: CASSTRPVRLAGNPYEQYF
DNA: TGTGCCAGCAGCACACGTCCCGTCAGGCTAGCGGGGAACCCCTACGAGCAGTACTTC

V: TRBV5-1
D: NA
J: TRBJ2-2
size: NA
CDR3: CASSFGEGTGELFF
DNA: TGCGCCAGCAGCTTCGGGGAAGGCACCGGGGAGCTGTTTTTT

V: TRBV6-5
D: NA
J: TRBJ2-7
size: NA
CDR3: CASSYSGGPYEQYF
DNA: TGTGCCAGCAGTTACTCAGGGGGACCCTACGAGCAGTACTTC

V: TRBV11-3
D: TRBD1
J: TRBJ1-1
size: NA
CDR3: CASSTRDRALKIAEAFF
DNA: TGTGCCAGCAGCACCCGGGACAGGGCTCTCAAAATCGCTGAAGCTTTCTTT

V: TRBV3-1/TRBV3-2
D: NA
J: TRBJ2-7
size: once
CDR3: CASSHRGYEQYF
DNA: TGTGCCAGCAGCCATCGGGGGTACGAGCAGTACTTC

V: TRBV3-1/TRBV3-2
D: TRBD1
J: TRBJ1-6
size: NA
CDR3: CASSQERQGVNSPLHF
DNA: TGTGCCAGCAGCCAAGAGCGGCAGGGGGTTAATTCACCCCTCCACTTT

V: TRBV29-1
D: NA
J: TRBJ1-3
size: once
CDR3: CSVEDPRTAGNTIYF
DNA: TGCAGCGTTGAAGATCCTCGGACTGCTGGAAACACCATATATTTT

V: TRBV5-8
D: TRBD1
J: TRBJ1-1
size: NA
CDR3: CASSKGQTEAFF
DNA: TGTGCCAGCAGCAAGGGACAGACTGAAGCTTTCTTT

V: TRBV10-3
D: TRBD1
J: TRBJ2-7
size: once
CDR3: CAISEPGTGVYEQYF
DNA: TGTGCCATCAGTGAACCCGGGACAGGGGTCTACGAGCAGTACTTC

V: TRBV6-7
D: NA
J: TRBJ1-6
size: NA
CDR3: CASILGVVGSPLHF
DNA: TGTGCCAGCATTCTAGGGGTGGTGGGGTCACCCCTCCACTTT

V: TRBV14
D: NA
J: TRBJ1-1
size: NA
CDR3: CASSQDRATEAFF
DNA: TGTGCCAGCAGCCAAGATCGTGCGACTGAAGCTTTCTTT

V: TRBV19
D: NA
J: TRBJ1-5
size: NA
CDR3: CASSIMTTRSNQPQHF
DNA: TGTGCCAGTAGTATCATGACGACAAGAAGCAATCAGCCCCAGCATTTT

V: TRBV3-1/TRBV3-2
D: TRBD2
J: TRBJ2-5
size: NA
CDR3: CASSQSPRPGLAETQYF
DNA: TGTGCCAGCAGCCAGTCGCCCCGCCCGGGACTAGCGGAGACCCAGTACTTC